The 13 T cell receptor beta chains below all came from one sample that was sequenced in a study of CD8+CD57+ T cells in acquired aplastic anemia. TCR beta VDJ combinations and CDR3 sequences were profiled from genomic DNA. TCRdb re-called the reads with MiXCR, one entry per CDR3 protein. The profile shows over 150,000 distinct CDR3 sequences, 40% to 50% of them singletons. All sequencing subjects had displayed CD8+CD57+ cell expansion on flow cytometry. Sequenced sample: sorted CD4+, CD8+, or CD8+CD57+ T cells (not recorded which) from PBMCs. The receptors shown here come from a human donor with aplastic anemia.

This clonotype showed up many times. This chain connects TRBV20-1 to TRBJ2-5, with D tentatively TRBD2 (7 bases). Germline CDR1 DFQATT, CDR2 SNEGSKA (reference sequence). V lost 0 bases and J lost 5, with 16 bases in between. The CDR3 totals 15 residues. In DNA form, the CDR3 reads TGCAGTGCTAGAGACCCCTGGGAGGGGGGCGAGACCCAGTACTTC. Its protein is CSARDPWEGGETQYF.

This chain joins TRBV27 and TRBJ2-7, with D possibly matching TRBD2 (5 bases). CDR3 size: 12 residues. V shed 4 bases and J shed 7 bases, with 11 bases lying between them. Germline lookup yields CDR1 MNHEY and CDR2 SMNVEV (reference sequence). CDR3 coding DNA: TGTGCCAGCAGTTCGTACGGGGAAGAGCAGTACTTC. Protein product: CASSSYGEEQYF.

This clonotype occurred many times. The V gene is TRBV20-1, the J gene TRBJ2-5; D gene ambiguous. The CDR3 runs to 10 residues. V dropped 4 bases and J dropped 5 bases, with 5 bases sitting between them. CDR1 is DFQATT, CDR2 SNEGSKA, per germline (reference sequence). The CDR3 region is CSAKRETQYF. The CDR3 DNA is TGCAGTGCTAAGAGGGAGACCCAGTACTTC.

CDR3 sequence: CASSLAGWEQYF. The DNA of the CDR3 is TGTGCCAGCAGCTTAGCAGGCTGGGAGCAGTACTTC. This sequence joins TRBV7-2 and TRBJ2-7; D unresolved. Trimming removed 0 bases from V and 7 bases from J, with 7 bases in between. Germline lookup yields CDR1 SGHTA and CDR2 FQGNSA. The CDR3 has 12 residues.

This rearrangement joins TRBV7-8 to TRBJ2-1, with D possibly being TRBD1 (5 bases). The V end lost 10 bases, the J end lost 4 bases, and 17 bases lay between the germline ends. The CDR3 is made up of 14 amino acids. CDR1 and CDR2 from the germline V gene are SGHVS and FQNEAQ. The CDR3 DNA is TGTGCCACCAGTGACTCGCGACAGTACAATGAGCAGTTCTTC. Translating it yields CATSDSRQYNEQFF.

On this clonotype itself: This may be a read error, as it is one base from a much larger clone. The chain combines TRBV11-3 with TRBJ2-2; D is possibly TRBD2 (5 bases). The CDR3 totals 13 residues. The germline V gene encodes CDR1 SGHNT and CDR2 YENEEA. CDR3 sequence reads: CASTNSYTGELLF. CDR3 sequence (DNA): TGTGCCAGCACCAACAGCTACACCGGGGAGCTGCTTTTT.

With regard to this clonotype: This clone may be a read error of a much larger clone one base away. The V and J genes are TRBV9 and TRBJ1-4, with D perhaps TRBD1 (5 bases). The CDR3 length is 15 residues. Per germline, CDR1 SGDLS and CDR2 YYNGEE. V was cut by 4 bases and J by 7 bases, with 17 bases left in between. In DNA form, the CDR3 reads TGTGCCAGCAGCCCTCCCTGGACAATTGGTGAAAAACTGTTTTTT. Translated, it gives CASSPPWTIGEKLFF.

The V and J genes are TRBV11-3 and TRBJ1-2, with D possibly being TRBD1 (6 bases). This CDR3 is built from 14 residues. Per germline, CDR1 SGHNT and CDR2 YENEEA. The V end lost 3 bases, the J end lost 7 bases, and 15 bases lay between the germline ends. DNA for the CDR3: TGTGCCAGCAGCTTGGGGGGGGCGCCCCGTGGCTACACCTTC. Protein: CASSLGGAPRGYTF.

This clonotype has at least ten counts. This chain links TRBV6-1 with TRBJ1-4; D is undetermined. The V end was cut by 6 bases, the J end by 7 bases, with 9 bases between. CDR3 size: 12 residues. Germline V lookup: CDR1 MNHNS, CDR2 SASEGT. The CDR3 DNA reads TGTGCCAGCAGAAAGGAGGGTGAAAAACTGTTTTTT. Its protein is CASRKEGEKLFF.

This sequence joins TRBV9 and TRBJ2-7; TRBD1 is a possible D gene (6 bases). Trimming removed 9 bases from V and 6 bases from J, with 13 bases in between. Germline values: CDR1 SGDLS, CDR2 YYNGEE. This CDR3 has 11 residues. The CDR3 DNA reads TGTGCCAATAAACAGGGAACCGAGCAGTACTTC. This gives the protein CANKQGTEQYF.

The table lists this clonotype with a count of one. The V gene is TRBV4-1, the J gene TRBJ2-7; the D is unclear. Germline CDR1 reads MGHRA; CDR2 reads YSYEKL. The CDR3 covers 15 residues. Trimming pared 0 bases from V and 0 bases from J, leaving 9 bases between. CDR3 in amino acids: CASSQDPGDSYEQYF. The CDR3 DNA is TGCGCCAGCAGCCAAGATCCGGGTGACTCCTACGAGCAGTACTTC.

V is TRBV10-3 and J is TRBJ2-3; D is perhaps TRBD2 (6 bases). CDR1 ENHRY and CDR2 SYGVKD come from the germline V gene. The germline V and J ends were trimmed by 10 bases and 1 base, with 18 bases remaining between them. The CDR3 covers 15 residues. CDR3 protein: CATLGETGGTDTQYF. The CDR3 bases are TGTGCCACCCTTGGGGAGACGGGAGGCACAGATACGCAGTATTTT.

This clonotype was detected once. The V call is TRBV19, the J call TRBJ2-7; 8 nucleotides agree with TRBD1. After removal of 4 bases from V and 4 bases from J, the junction contained 9 bases not matched to a gene. The CDR3 spans 15 residues. Germline CDR1 is LNHDA and CDR2 is SQIVND (reference sequence). CDR3 residues: CASSNQGQGAYEQYF. For the CDR3, the DNA is TGTGCCAGTAGTAATCAAGGGCAGGGGGCATACGAGCAGTACTTC.